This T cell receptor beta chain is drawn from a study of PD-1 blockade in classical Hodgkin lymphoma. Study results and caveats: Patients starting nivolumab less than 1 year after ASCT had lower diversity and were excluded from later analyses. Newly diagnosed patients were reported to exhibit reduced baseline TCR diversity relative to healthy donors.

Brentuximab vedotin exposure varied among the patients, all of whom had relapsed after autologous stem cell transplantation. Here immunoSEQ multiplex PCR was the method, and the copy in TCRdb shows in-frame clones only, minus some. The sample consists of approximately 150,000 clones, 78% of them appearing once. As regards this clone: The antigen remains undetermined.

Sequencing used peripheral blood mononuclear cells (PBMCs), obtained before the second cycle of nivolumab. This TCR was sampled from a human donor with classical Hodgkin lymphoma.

The DNA of the CDR3 is TGTGCCAGCAGCCCCCCCCAGGAGACCCAGTACTTC. It is translated as CASSPPQETQYF. The chain joins TRBV7-2 to TRBJ2-5; D gene unclear. The V gene lost 5 bases and the J gene lost 5 bases, with 9 bases spanning the gap. The CDR3 spans 12 residues. In germline, CDR1 is SGHTA, CDR2 FQGNSA.